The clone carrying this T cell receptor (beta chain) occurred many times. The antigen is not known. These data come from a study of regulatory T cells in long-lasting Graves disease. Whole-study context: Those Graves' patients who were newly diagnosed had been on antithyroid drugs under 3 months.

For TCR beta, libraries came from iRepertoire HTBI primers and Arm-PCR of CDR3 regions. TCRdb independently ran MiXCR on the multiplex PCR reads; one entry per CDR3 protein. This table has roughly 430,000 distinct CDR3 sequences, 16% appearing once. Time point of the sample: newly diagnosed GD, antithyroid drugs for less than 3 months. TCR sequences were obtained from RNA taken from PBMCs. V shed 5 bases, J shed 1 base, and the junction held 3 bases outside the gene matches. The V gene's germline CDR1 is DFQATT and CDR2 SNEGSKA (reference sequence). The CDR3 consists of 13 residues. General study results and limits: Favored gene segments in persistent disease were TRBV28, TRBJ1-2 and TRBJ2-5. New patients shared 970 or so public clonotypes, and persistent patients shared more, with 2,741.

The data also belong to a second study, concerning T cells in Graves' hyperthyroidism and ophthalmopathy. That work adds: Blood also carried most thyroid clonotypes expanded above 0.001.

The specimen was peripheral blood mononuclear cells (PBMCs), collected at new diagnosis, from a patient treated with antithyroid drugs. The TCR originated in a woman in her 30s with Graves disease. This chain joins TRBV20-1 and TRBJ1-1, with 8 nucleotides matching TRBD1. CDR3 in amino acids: CSAEDRGNTEAFF. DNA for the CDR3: TGCAGTGCTGAAGACAGGGGGAACACTGAAGCTTTCTTT.